Below, one T cell receptor beta chain is given with its context. Antigen unknown. Regulatory T cells were sorted as CD4+CD25hiCD127low/negative. The data originate from a study of B cell selection in AIRE deficiency. Study findings and constraints: Only 9.3% of approximately 3,700 shared Treg sequences were patient-specific; 31.6% healthy-specific.

The germline CDR1 and CDR2 sequences are MNHEY and SVGAGI. V was cut by 3 bases and J by 0 bases, with 9 bases left in between. This CDR3 is 15 amino acids long. Profiling relied on immunoSEQ multiplex PCR, and the TCRdb table lists in-frame clones only, not all of them. The profile shows about 26,000 clones, about 92% of them singletons. The sample taken for sequencing was CD4+CD25+ Tregs sorted from PBMCs. J is TRBJ2-4 and V is TRBV6-5, with D uncertain. The TCR originated in a human donor in good health. Here the CDR3 reads CASSYGPLAKNIQYF. In DNA form, the CDR3 reads TGTGCCAGCAGTTATGGTCCTTTAGCCAAAAACATTCAGTACTTC.